Listed here are 21 T cell receptor beta chains from one sample, sequenced in a study of breast tumors, draining lymph nodes, adjacent tissues. TCRdb used MiXCR to reprocess the multiplex PCR reads, holding one entry per CDR3 protein. The table has 80,000 to 130,000 distinct CDR3 sequences, 21% seen once. The lymph nodes were axillary draining lymph nodes from breast cancer patients. The sample taken for sequencing was axillary lymph node tissue. Every receptor here comes from a female donor with breast cancer. Some clones in this sample may be carry-over from other donors' samples.

There are many counts of this clonotype. The J gene is TRBJ2-7, the V gene TRBV7-6; the match to TRBD2 covers 8 bases. The CDR3 sequence is 15 residues long. J lost 0 bases, V lost 6 bases, and 7 bases had no gene match. The germline gives CDR1 SGHVS, CDR2 FNYEAQ. CDR3 nucleotides: TGTGCCAGCAGTCGTCTAGCGGGCCCCTCCTACGAGCAGTACTTC. Its translation is CASSRLAGPSYEQYF.

This clonotype has at least ten counts. The CDR3 DNA reads TGCGCCACGCACACCGGCCCTCTACCCGTCTATGGCTACACCTTC. It translates to CATHTGPLPVYGYTF. The rearrangement joins TRBV10-1 to TRBJ1-2; D remains ambiguous. The CDR3 is 15 residues long. CDR1 is WNHNN, CDR2 SYGVQD, per germline (reference sequence). V was pared by 10 bases and J by 4 bases, with 22 bases between.

Details on this clonotype: This may come from a read error, since a much larger clone is one base off. V is TRBV5-1 and J is TRBJ1-4, with 8 nucleotides matching TRBD1. Trimming removed 2 bases from V and 7 bases from J; junction bases left unmatched: 7. Germline V gene sequence: CDR1 SGHRS, CDR2 YFSETQ. The CDR3 loop spans 15 amino acids. CDR3 sequence reads: CASSFNRGGGEKLFF. The CDR3, as DNA: TGCGCCAGCAGCTTCAACAGGGGGGGCGGTGAAAAACTGTTTTTT.

The chain carries TRBV28 and TRBJ2-7; D is unclear. V was pared by 3 bases and J by 5 bases, with 11 bases between. This CDR3 is built from 13 residues. Germline loops: CDR1 MDHEN, CDR2 SYDVKM. CDR3 loop: CASSFVRANEQYF. The CDR3 DNA sequence: TGTGCCAGCAGTTTTGTAAGGGCTAACGAGCAGTACTTC.

Comment on this clonotype: Given a much more abundant clone one base away, this may be a read error. The rearrangement uses TRBV19 and TRBJ1-3; no definite D call. The CDR3 length is 11 residues. Germline loops: CDR1 LNHDA, CDR2 SQIVND (reference sequence). The CDR3 DNA reads as TGTGCCGTAAGGAGTGGAAGCACCATATATTTT. As protein: CAVRSGSTIYF.

This clonotype was counted ten times or more. J is TRBJ2-3 and V is TRBV20-1, with 8 bases fitting TRBD1. CDR1 is DFQATT, CDR2 SNEGSKA, per germline (reference sequence). This CDR3 contains 14 residues. V lost 6 bases, J lost 4 bases, and 9 bases stayed unmatched. Here the CDR3 DNA reads TGCAGTGCGAGGAGGACAGGGCCCCCAGATACGCAGTATTTT. Amino acids: CSARRTGPPDTQYF.

In its sample, this clonotype was seen many times. V and J are TRBV2 and TRBJ1-2; 8 nucleotides align to TRBD1. Per the germline V gene, CDR1 is SNHLY and CDR2 is FYNNEI. The CDR3 runs 13 residues. After removal of 11 bases from V and 3 bases from J, the junction contained 8 bases not matched to a gene. The CDR3 DNA follows: TGTGCCGGATCGGACAGGGAGGACTATGGCTACACCTTC. It translates to CAGSDREDYGYTF. Drawing the rest from reference TRBV2 and TRBJ1-2, the complete variable domain is EPEVTQTPSHQVTQMGQEVILRCVPISNHLYFYWYRQILGQKVEFLVSFYNNEISEKSEIFDDQFSVERPDGSNFTLKIRSTKLEDSAMYFCAGSDREDYGYTFGSGTRLTVV.

This clonotype was seen many times. The chain couples TRBV15 to TRBJ2-1; D not resolved. There are 13 residues in the CDR3. V was clipped by 5 bases and J by 3 bases, with 8 bases between them. Germline V CDR1 and CDR2: LNHNV, YYDKDF (reference sequence). CDR3 sequence: CATSVQNYNEQFF. DNA for the CDR3: TGTGCCACCAGCGTTCAGAACTACAATGAGCAGTTCTTC.

About this clonotype itself: This may come from a read error, since a much larger clone is one base off. J is TRBJ2-7 and V is TRBV27; weak D call: TRBD2 (5 bases). V lost 6 bases, J lost 3 bases, and 12 bases lay in between. The CDR3 has 13 amino acids. CDR1 is MNHEY, CDR2 SMNVEV, per germline (reference sequence). CDR3 amino acids: CASRPPAVYEQYF. The CDR3 DNA follows: TGTGCCAGCAGACCACCAGCGGTCTACGAGCAGTACTTC.

In this sample, this clonotype turned up many times. The chain couples TRBV9 to TRBJ2-5; D call uncertain. The germline V gene encodes CDR1 SGDLS and CDR2 YYNGEE. The CDR3 runs 17 residues. The germline V and J ends were trimmed by 0 bases and 5 bases, with 20 bases remaining between them. The CDR3 protein is CASSVATGSGSWETQYF. CDR3 sequence (DNA): TGTGCCAGCAGCGTAGCTACGGGCAGTGGGTCGTGGGAGACCCAGTACTTC.

This clonotype was counted only a few times. The V and J genes are TRBV4-1 and TRBJ2-7; D is possibly TRBD2 (5 bases). Germline CDR1 is MGHRA and CDR2 is YSYEKL. Trimming took off 0 bases at V and 2 bases at J, with 11 bases between the two ends. CDR3 length equals 15 residues. The CDR3 DNA sequence: TGCGCCAGCAGCCAAGATCGCACGGGAACCTACGAGCAGTACTTC. This translates into CASSQDRTGTYEQYF.

As concerns this clonotype: A read error may be the cause here, since a much bigger clone is one base away. This rearrangement joins TRBV18 to TRBJ2-7; D tentatively fits TRBD1 or TRBD2 (5 bases each). Germline assignment: CDR1 KGHSH and CDR2 LQKENI. Trimming shortened V by 2 bases and J by 5 bases, and 10 bases separated the two germline ends. CDR3 length: 13 amino acids. The CDR3, as DNA: TGTGCCAGCTCACCAATGGGGGTCCACGAGCAGTACTTC. Protein: CASSPMGVHEQYF.

This clonotype was seen at least ten times. The rearrangement joins TRBV6-6 to TRBJ1-3, with D maybe TRBD1 (6 bases). The CDR3 sequence is 14 residues long. The V gene's germline CDR1 is MNHNY and CDR2 SVGAGI (reference sequence). V dropped 2 bases and J dropped 2 bases, with 7 bases sitting between them. This CDR3 reads CASSYDRTGNTIYF. As DNA, the CDR3 is TGTGCCAGCAGTTACGACAGGACTGGAAACACCATATATTTT.

This clonotype was counted at least ten times. J is TRBJ1-2 and V is TRBV4-2; D not certain. The CDR3 extends over 14 amino acids. Per the germline V gene, CDR1 is LGHNA and CDR2 is YNFKEQ. The V and J ends lost 0 bases and 4 bases respectively, with 9 bases between them. The CDR3 region has the DNA TGTGCCAGCAGCCAAGATCGTCAGGCCTATGGCTACACCTTC. Translation: CASSQDRQAYGYTF.

In this sample, this clonotype turned up many times. The J gene is TRBJ2-5, the V gene TRBV6-6; 7 nucleotides line up with TRBD1. Germline-derived CDR1 and CDR2 are MNHNY and SVGAGI (reference sequence). The CDR3 contains 15 residues. Trimming removed 6 bases from V and 1 base from J; junction bases left unmatched: 8. CDR3 DNA sequence: TGTGCCAGCAGCGGCCGTTCAGGGGGCCAAGAGACCCAGTACTTC. It specifies CASSGRSGGQETQYF.

This clonotype showed up many times. The chain employs TRBV10-2 and TRBJ1-2, with a weak D call TRBD1 (5 bases). This CDR3 contains 18 residues. The germline V and J ends were trimmed by 8 bases and 2 bases, with 27 bases remaining between them. Germline V gene lookup returns CDR1 WSHSY and CDR2 SAAADI. DNA of the CDR3: TGCGCCAGCTGGGGGGACTTCGGGGTCGCCTCATCGAACTATGGCTACACCTTC. Translation: CASWGDFGVASSNYGYTF.

The chain links TRBV19 to TRBJ1-6; D is unclear. V was trimmed by 9 bases and J by 7 bases, leaving 19 bases between them. CDR3 length equals 15 residues. Germline loops: CDR1 LNHDA, CDR2 SQIVND (reference sequence). The CDR3 DNA is TGTGCCAGCACTACCACCGACGGAGCGAATTCACCCCTCCACTTT. The encoded protein is CASTTTDGANSPLHF.

In this sample, this clonotype turned up many times. This rearrangement joins TRBV7-2 to TRBJ2-5; 11 bases are a match to TRBD2. CDR3 length: 16 amino acids. The V gene's germline CDR1 is SGHTA and CDR2 FQGNSA. V gave up 5 bases and J gave up 7 bases; unmatched junction bases: 12. CDR3 sequence: CASSHLAGGRYGTQYF. CDR3 bases: TGTGCCAGCAGCCACTTAGCGGGAGGGCGTTACGGGACCCAGTACTTC.

This clonotype was recorded at least ten times. This sequence joins TRBV20-1 and TRBJ2-5; D could derive from TRBD1 or TRBD2 (6 bases each). CDR3 length equals 15 residues. V shed 7 bases and J shed 6 bases, with 24 bases lying between them. Germline-derived CDR1 and CDR2 are DFQATT and SNEGSKA (reference sequence). CDR3: CSGKGGLFFRKTQYF. The CDR3 region has the DNA TGCAGTGGGAAGGGGGGTCTCTTCTTTCGGAAGACCCAGTACTTC.

The chain couples TRBV6-6 to TRBJ2-2, with TRBD2 as a possible D gene (5 bases). Germline-derived CDR1 and CDR2 are MNHNY and SVGAGI (reference sequence). The CDR3 has 15 amino acids. V was clipped by 5 bases and J by 3 bases, with 13 bases between them. The chain's CDR3 is CASSPPDSYTGELFF. Here the CDR3 DNA reads TGTGCCAGCAGTCCCCCGGACTCGTACACCGGGGAGCTGTTTTTT.

At least ten counts were recorded for this clonotype. The CDR3 DNA follows: TGTGCCAGCACCCAGGACAAACTCACAGATACGCAGTATTTT. Translation gives CASTQDKLTDTQYF. The V call is TRBV2, the J call TRBJ2-3, with TRBD1 as a possible D gene (5 bases). V lost 7 bases to trimming and J lost 2 bases, with 13 bases between them. CDR1 is SNHLY, CDR2 FYNNEI, per germline. This CDR3 region has 14 residues.